This TCR beta chain was recorded in a study of OX40 agonist ivuxolimab in advanced cancers. Study overall: Every 2 weeks, patients received ivuxolimab intravenously, dosed at 0.01 to 10 mg/kg. Among those treated, three patients had partial responses, one with hepatocellular carcinoma and two with cutaneous melanoma. General study points: CD4+ and CD8+ blood T cells expanded clonally by week 6 at 0.1 to 3.0 mg/kg.

Assay used: immunoSEQ multiplex PCR; TCRdb lists only in-frame clones, some missing. Among 50,000 or so clones listed, around nine tenths were seen once. As concerns this clone: Its antigen remains unknown.

The sample here was CD4+ or CD8+ T cells sorted from blood, taken in a trial of the OX40 agonist ivuxolimab. The clonotype was recovered from an adult with an advanced solid tumor such as melanoma, head and neck, liver or kidney cancer.

The CDR3 nucleotides are TGTGCCAGCTCACAATACACTGAAGCTTTCTTT. This encodes CASSQYTEAFF. The chain links TRBV18 to TRBJ1-1; D not certain. This CDR3 is 11 amino acids long. Germline lookup yields CDR1 KGHSH and CDR2 LQKENI. V gave up 4 bases and J gave up 3 bases, with 3 bases separating them.